The 11 T cell receptor beta chains given below trace back to one sample, sequenced in a study of CD8 T cells in Susac syndrome. Reverse transcription of 0.5 to 1 ug RNA was performed with random hexamers. From the immunoSEQ multiplex PCR reads, TCRdb called clonotypes with MiXCR, one entry per CDR3 protein. Among 120,000 or so distinct CDR3 sequences listed, around 94% were seen once. Sample: CD4+ T cells from PBMCs. All receptors come from a human donor in good health.

The V gene is TRBV7-9, the J gene TRBJ2-1, with a weak D call TRBD2 (6 bases). From germline, CDR1 is SEHNR and CDR2 FQNEAQ (reference sequence). This CDR3 contains 13 residues. The ends were cut back, 3 bases at V and 5 bases at J, with 8 bases in the middle. The CDR3 DNA reads TGTGCCAGCAGCTTGTGGGGGGACAATGAGCAGTTCTTC. Protein: CASSLWGDNEQFF.

This clonotype occurred once. This chain joins TRBV3-1 and TRBJ2-5; 7 bases agree with TRBD1. The J segment lost 4 bases and the V segment lost 2 bases, leaving 4 bases of the junction unmatched. Germline V CDR1 and CDR2: LGHDT, YNNKEL (reference sequence). The CDR3 runs to 14 residues. The CDR3 protein is CASSQQGQRETQYF. CDR3 bases: TGTGCCAGCAGCCAACAGGGACAGCGAGAGACCCAGTACTTC.

The chain recombines TRBV5-1 with TRBJ1-6; possibly TRBD1 for D (5 bases). The germline V and J ends were trimmed by 4 bases and 10 bases, with 12 bases remaining between them. Germline V gene data show CDR1 as SGHRS and CDR2 as YFSETQ. The CDR3 length is 13 residues. The CDR3 bases are TGCGCCAGCAGCGACAGAGGTAGCTCACCCCTCCACTTT. Translating gives CASSDRGSSPLHF.

This clonotype came up once. V is TRBV7-8 and J is TRBJ2-3; possibly TRBD1 for D (5 bases). The CDR3 is 15 residues long. Looked up from germline, CDR1 is SGHVS and CDR2 is FQNEAQ. Trimming took off 5 bases at V and 0 bases at J, with 12 bases between the two ends. This CDR3 is CASSETVTSTDTQYF. The CDR3 DNA reads as TGTGCCAGCAGCGAGACAGTTACTAGCACAGATACGCAGTATTTT.

The chain has TRBV27 and TRBJ2-1, with 11 bases matching TRBD2. The CDR3 spans 15 residues. The germline V gene has CDR1 MNHEY and CDR2 SMNVEV (reference sequence). The J segment lost 1 base and the V segment lost 6 bases, leaving 2 bases of the junction unmatched. CDR3 nucleotides: TGTGCCAGCAGCTTAGCGGGAGGGTCCTACAATGAGCAGTTCTTC. Its translation is CASSLAGGSYNEQFF.

The chain recombines TRBV29-1 with TRBJ1-1, with D unresolved. The V and J ends lost 8 bases and 8 bases respectively, with 18 bases between them. The germline gives CDR1 SQVTM, CDR2 ANQGSEA. This CDR3 comprises 12 residues. The CDR3 here is CSSSTQGTEAFF. Here the CDR3 DNA reads TGCAGCAGTTCGACCCAAGGAACAGAAGCTTTCTTT. Supplemented by reference TRBV29-1 and TRBJ1-1, the full variable domain reads SAVISQKPSRDICQRGTSLTIQCQVDSQVTMMFWYRQQPGQSLTLIATANQGSEATYESGFVIDKFPISRPNLTFSTLTVSNMSPEDSSIYLCSSSTQGTEAFFGQGTRLTVV.

V and J are TRBV25-1 and TRBJ2-7; 8 bases fit TRBD1. After removal of 2 bases from V and 3 bases from J, the junction contained 3 bases not matched to a gene. Germline V gene sequence: CDR1 MGHDK, CDR2 SYGVNS. There are 14 residues in the CDR3. The DNA of the CDR3 is TGTGCCAGCAGTGAAGGGGACAGGCGCTACGAGCAGTACTTC. It yields the protein CASSEGDRRYEQYF.

The J gene is TRBJ2-3, the V gene TRBV7-3, with a tentative D call TRBD2 (5 bases). From germline, CDR1 is SGHTA and CDR2 FQGTGA. V shed 5 bases and J shed 4 bases, with 10 bases lying between them. The CDR3 is 13 amino acids. CDR3 in DNA: TGTGCCAGCAGCCAGGCCGGGGCAGATACGCAGTATTTT. Its protein is CASSQAGADTQYF.

The genes are TRBV19 and TRBJ2-6, with D perhaps matching TRBD2 (5 bases). The CDR3 extends over 15 amino acids. V lost 5 bases and J 1 base, leaving 9 bases between the germline ends. The germline V gene has CDR1 LNHDA and CDR2 SQIVND (reference sequence). The CDR3 here is CASSFGGSGANVLTF. The CDR3 region has the DNA TGTGCCAGTAGTTTCGGCGGGTCTGGGGCCAACGTCCTGACTTTC.

CDR3 loop: CASSSPGLGREQFF. The CDR3 nucleotides read TGTGCCAGCAGTTCGCCGGGACTAGGCCGGGAGCAGTTCTTC. The rearrangement links TRBV6-2 or TRBV6-3 to TRBJ2-1; TRBD2 matches at 8 bases. This CDR3 comprises 14 residues. Germline V lookup: CDR1 MNHEY, CDR2 SVGEGT. With V trimmed by 4 bases and J by 10 bases, 9 bases remained unmatched.

The sample holds one count of this clonotype. The chain joins TRBV30 to TRBJ2-2, with 12 nucleotides matching TRBD2. The CDR3 length is 13 residues. V was clipped by 7 bases and J by 8 bases; unmatched bases: 5. Germline V gene lookup returns CDR1 GTSNPN and CDR2 SVGIG (reference sequence). The CDR3 nucleotides read TGTGCCTACGCGACTAGCGGGAGAGGGGAGCTGTTTTTT. Protein: CAYATSGRGELFF.